The 13 T cell receptor beta chains listed next were all sequenced from one sample in a study of blood T cell repertoires in COVID-19. Assay used: immunoSEQ multiplex PCR; TCRdb lists only in-frame clones, some missing. Of about 210,000 clones listed, 88% were seen once; the top ten hold around 2.5%. Input material: PBMCs or T cells enriched from blood (not recorded which). The receptor set was obtained from a woman in her thirties or forties with acute COVID-19.

V is TRBV7-9 and J is TRBJ2-1, with D maybe TRBD2 (6 bases). The CDR3 covers 12 residues. Trimming took 4 bases from V and 10 from J, leaving 11 bases between them. Germline V gene data show CDR1 as SEHNR and CDR2 as FQNEAQ (reference sequence). CDR3 sequence: CASSSLTSEQFF. CDR3 sequence (DNA): TGTGCCAGCAGCTCGCTTACTAGCGAGCAGTTCTTC. Variable domain in full (rest from reference TRBV7-9 and TRBJ2-1): DTGVSQNPRHKITKRGQNVTFRCDPISEHNRLYWYRQTLGQGPEFLTYFQNEAQLEKSRLLSDRFSAERPKGSFSTLEIQRTEQGDSAMYLCASSSLTSEQFFGPGTRLTVL.

This chain joins TRBV5-1 and TRBJ1-2; no firm D call. CDR3 length: 12 amino acids. Germline V lookup: CDR1 SGHRS, CDR2 YFSETQ. Trimming removed 5 bases from V and 3 bases from J, with 8 bases in between. The CDR3 reads CASRADYYGYTF. Written as DNA, the CDR3 is TGCGCCAGCAGAGCAGACTACTATGGCTACACCTTC.

The V gene is TRBV4-1, the J gene TRBJ2-7; TRBD2 agrees at 10 bases. The CDR3 runs to 15 residues. Unmatched junction bases numbered 7, after V lost 4 bases and J lost 4 bases. Germline values: CDR1 MGHRA, CDR2 YSYEKL. This chain's CDR3 is CASSPFSGGMYEQYF. The CDR3 coding sequence is TGCGCCAGCAGCCCATTTAGCGGGGGGATGTACGAGCAGTACTTC.

V usage is TRBV7-9 and J usage is TRBJ1-4; 7 nucleotides agree with TRBD1. The CDR3 covers 14 residues. After removal of 3 bases from V and 10 bases from J, the junction contained 8 bases not matched to a gene. Germline V gene lookup returns CDR1 SEHNR and CDR2 FQNEAQ (reference sequence). In DNA form, the CDR3 reads TGTGCCAGCAGCTTGAGTCAGGGGGGTGGAAAACTGTTTTTT. Its translation is CASSLSQGGGKLFF.

The chain employs TRBV6-2 or TRBV6-3 and TRBJ2-7; 7 bases align to TRBD2. The trim removed 5 bases at V and 0 bases at J, leaving 4 bases unmatched. The CDR3 has 14 residues. Looked up from germline, CDR1 is MNHEY and CDR2 is SVGEGT. The CDR3 region has the DNA TGTGCCAGCAGTAGAGCGGGGCTCTCCTACGAGCAGTACGTC. Its translation is CASSRAGLSYEQYV.

This clone showed up just a few times. Other DNA variants within this sample encode the same CDR3. The chain has TRBV2 and TRBJ2-1; TRBD2 might be the D (6 bases). V was cut by 7 bases and J by 3 bases, with 10 bases left in between. The CDR3 has 13 amino acids. Germline lookup yields CDR1 SNHLY and CDR2 FYNNEI. CDR3 bases: TGTGCCAGCACTCGCGGGGACTACAATGAGCAGTTCTTC. It is translated as CASTRGDYNEQFF.

The CDR3 region has the DNA TGTGCCAGCAGTTTGTCACAGGGGGCAGGTGGCTACACCTTC. Its translation: CASSLSQGAGGYTF. The chain joins TRBV28 to TRBJ1-2; 9 positions match TRBD1. This CDR3 has 14 amino acids. The V gene's germline CDR1 is MDHEN and CDR2 SYDVKM. V shed 3 bases and J 7 bases; nucleotides not matched to a gene: 6.

This chain joins TRBV21-1 and TRBJ2-3; the D call in the table, TRBD2, was not verified against the DNA. TRBV21-1 is annotated as a pseudogene. The CDR3 sequence is 16 residues long. The CDR3 protein is CASSKNGSGSTDTQYF. The CDR3 region has the DNA TGTGCCAGCAGCAAAAATGGGAGCGGGAGCACAGATACGCAGTATTTT.

The chain is built from TRBV7-2 and TRBJ1-6; TRBD1 agrees at 7 bases. Trimming took 6 bases from V and 6 from J; bases not matched to a gene: 11. Germline V CDR1 and CDR2: SGHTA, FQGNSA. This CDR3 has 16 residues. The CDR3 sequence: CASSRTPGTANSPLHF. In DNA form, the CDR3 reads TGTGCCAGCAGTCGAACCCCCGGGACAGCTAATTCACCCCTCCACTTT.

The CDR3 is CASSDTGYEQYF. For the CDR3, the DNA is TGTGCCAGCAGCGACACGGGATACGAGCAGTACTTC. This chain links TRBV9 with TRBJ2-7, with TRBD2 as a possible D gene (5 bases). Germline V CDR1 and CDR2: SGDLS, YYNGEE. This CDR3 has 12 amino acids. Trimming stripped 3 bases from V and 4 bases from J, with 8 bases between. Filled out from reference TRBV9 and TRBJ2-7, the complete variable domain reads DSGVTQTPKHLITATGQRVTLRCSPRSGDLSVYWYQQSLDQGLQFLIQYYNGEERAKGNILERFSAQQFPDLHSELNLSSLELGDSALYFCASSDTGYEQYFGPGTRLTVT.

This rearrangement joins TRBV11-2 to TRBJ1-3; no reliable D call. Trimming removed 1 base at V and 0 bases at J, with 7 bases between. The CDR3 has 15 residues. CDR1 and CDR2 from the germline V gene are SGHAT and FQNNGV. Written as DNA, the CDR3 is TGTGCCAGCAGCTTAGGAGGACTCTCTGGAAACACCATATATTTT. Protein: CASSLGGLSGNTIYF.

The chain carries TRBV21-1 and TRBJ2-7; TRBD1, the table's D call, lacks a check against the DNA. TRBV21-1 is a pseudogene. This CDR3 is built from 14 residues. Written as DNA, the CDR3 is TGTGCCAGCAGCAAAGGGGTTGGGGGCGACGAGCAGTACGTC. Encoded protein: CASSKGVGGDEQYV.

The chain has TRBV7-2 and TRBJ1-2, with D possibly TRBD1 on 6 matching bases. The CDR3 extends over 14 amino acids. Germline V gene lookup returns CDR1 SGHTA and CDR2 FQGNSA. V was pared by 3 bases and J by 5 bases, with 13 bases between. This CDR3 reads CASSFGQSVYGYTF. DNA for the CDR3: TGTGCCAGCAGCTTCGGACAGTCTGTATATGGCTACACCTTC.